The rows below give T cell receptor beta chains drawn from one sample of a study of control samples from healthy donors and cancer patients. Sequenced by immunoSEQ multiplex PCR; TCRdb stores in-frame clones only, minus some. The sample lists fewer than 65,000 clones, 75% to 90% occurring once. Specimen: blood. Every receptor here comes from a man in his sixties or seventies in good health. Each CDR3 is given with its conserved first and last residue. The order of the fields is J gene, clone size, V gene, D gene, CDR3 DNA, CDR3 protein. A D gene is named only where the DNA matches it firmly. Clone size, where shown, is once, few, many, or a class for clones that have expanded.

TRBJ2-3,-,TRBV19,-,TGTGCCAGTAGTCCAAAAGGGGTCGGCACAGATACGCAGTATTTT,CASSPKGVGTDTQYF
TRBJ2-7,-,TRBV7-9,TRBD2,TGTGCCAGCAGCTCAACTCAGGGACTAGCGGGAGGCGAGCAGTACTTC,CASSSTQGLAGGEQYF
TRBJ2-1,-,TRBV2,-,TGTGCCAGCAACCGGGAGTGGGGCAATGAGCAGTTCTTC,CASNREWGNEQFF
TRBJ1-2,-,TRBV19,TRBD1,TGTGCCAGTACCCCGCTGTCAGGGGGCTATGGCTACACCTTC,CASTPLSGGYGYTF
TRBJ2-6,-,TRBV30,-,TGTGCCTGGAGTGTCAGTCTATCTGGGGCCAACGTCCTGACTTTC,CAWSVSLSGANVLTF
TRBJ1-1,-,TRBV7-2,-,TGTGCCAGCAGCTTAAGTTATGGGGGGGCATCGACTGAAGCTTTCTTT,CASSLSYGGASTEAFF
TRBJ1-1,medium-sized,TRBV5-1,-,TGCGCCAGCAGCTTAGAGGGCCCTGAAGCTTTCTTT,CASSLEGPEAFF
TRBJ2-7,few,TRBV30,-,TGTGCCTGGAGTAACCCTACCGGCTACGAGCAGTACTTC,CAWSNPTGYEQYF
TRBJ2-6,-,TRBV28,-,TGTGCCAGCAGTTTGTTGGGGACCGGGGCCAACGTCCTGACTTTC,CASSLLGTGANVLTF
TRBJ2-3,once,TRBV3-1/TRBV3-2,-,TGTGCCAGCAGCCGGACCCCCCAAGCAGATACGCAGTATTTT,CASSRTPQADTQYF
TRBJ2-3,-,TRBV18,-,TGTGCCAGCTCACCCCCGGGACAAAAGGATACGCAGTATTTT,CASSPPGQKDTQYF
TRBJ1-5,medium-sized,TRBV28,-,TGTGCCAGCAGTTTGGGGGGTTTTGGCAATCAGCCCCAGCATTTT,CASSLGGFGNQPQHF